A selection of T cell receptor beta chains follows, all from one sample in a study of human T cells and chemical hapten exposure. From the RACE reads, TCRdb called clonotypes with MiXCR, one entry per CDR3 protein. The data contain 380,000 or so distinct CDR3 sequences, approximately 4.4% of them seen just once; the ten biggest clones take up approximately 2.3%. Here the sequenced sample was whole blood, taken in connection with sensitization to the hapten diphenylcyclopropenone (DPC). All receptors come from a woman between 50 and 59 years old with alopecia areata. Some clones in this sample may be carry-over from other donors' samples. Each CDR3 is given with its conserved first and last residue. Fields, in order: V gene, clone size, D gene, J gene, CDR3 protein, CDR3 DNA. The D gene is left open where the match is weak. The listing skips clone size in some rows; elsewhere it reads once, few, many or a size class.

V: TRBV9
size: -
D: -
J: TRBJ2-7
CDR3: CASSVAGSSSYEQYF
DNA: TGTGCCAGCAGCGTAGCGGGGTCAAGCTCCTACGAGCAGTACTTC

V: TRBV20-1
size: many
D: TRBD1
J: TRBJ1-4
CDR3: CSARDRTGGIHEKLFF
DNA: TGCAGTGCTAGAGATCGGACAGGTGGAATTCATGAAAAACTGTTTTTT

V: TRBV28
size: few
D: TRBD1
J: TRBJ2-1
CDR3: CASSLGTGLNEQFF
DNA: TGTGCCAGCAGTTTAGGGACAGGGTTGAATGAGCAGTTCTTC

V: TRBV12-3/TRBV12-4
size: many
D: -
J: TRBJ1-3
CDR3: CASSRDIGSGNTIYF
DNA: TGTGCCAGTTCCCGGGACATAGGCTCTGGAAACACCATATATTTT

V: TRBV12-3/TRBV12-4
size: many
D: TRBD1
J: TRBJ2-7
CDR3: CASSIDRGPYEQYF
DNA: TGTGCCAGCAGTATTGACAGGGGGCCCTACGAGCAGTACTTC

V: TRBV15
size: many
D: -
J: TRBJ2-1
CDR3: CATRPGQVLYNEQFF
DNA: TGTGCCACCAGACCGGGACAAGTCCTCTACAATGAGCAGTTCTTC

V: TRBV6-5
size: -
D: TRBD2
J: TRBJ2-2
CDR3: CASSYPMGSGRAGELFF
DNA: TGTGCCAGCAGTTACCCCATGGGGAGCGGGAGGGCCGGGGAGCTGTTTTTT

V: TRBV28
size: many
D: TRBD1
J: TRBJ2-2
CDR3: CASQSGTGGTGELFF
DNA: TGTGCCAGCCAATCCGGGACAGGGGGCACCGGGGAGCTGTTTTTT

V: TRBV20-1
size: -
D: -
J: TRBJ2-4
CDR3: CSTRDASLAKNIQYF
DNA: TGCAGTACTAGAGATGCCTCTCTAGCCAAAAACATTCAGTACTTC

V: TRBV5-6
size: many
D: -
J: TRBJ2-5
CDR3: CASSSTGLETQYF
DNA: TGTGCCAGCAGCTCAACAGGGTTGGAGACCCAGTACTTC

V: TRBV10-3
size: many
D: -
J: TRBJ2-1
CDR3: CAIGGGQSSYNEQFF
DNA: TGTGCCATCGGAGGCGGTCAGAGCTCCTACAATGAGCAGTTCTTC

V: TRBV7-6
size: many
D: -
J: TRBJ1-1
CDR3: CASSLLFGTEAFF
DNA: TGTGCCAGCAGCTTATTGTTTGGCACTGAAGCTTTCTTT

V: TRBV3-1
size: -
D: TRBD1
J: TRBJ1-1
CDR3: CASTWDRSANEAFF
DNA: TGTGCCAGCACCTGGGACAGATCGGCTAATGAAGCTTTCTTT

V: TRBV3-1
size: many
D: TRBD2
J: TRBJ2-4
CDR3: CASSPLAGALAKNIQYF
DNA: TGTGCCAGCAGCCCCCTAGCGGGGGCGTTAGCCAAAAACATTCAGTACTTC

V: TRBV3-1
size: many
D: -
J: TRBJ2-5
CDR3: CASSQEVPGTQYF
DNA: TGTGCCAGCAGCCAAGAGGTCCCGGGGACCCAGTACTTC

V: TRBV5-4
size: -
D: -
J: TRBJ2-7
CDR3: CASTPGGRGSSYEQYF
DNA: TGTGCCAGCACCCCGGGGGGCAGGGGAAGCTCCTACGAGCAGTACTTC

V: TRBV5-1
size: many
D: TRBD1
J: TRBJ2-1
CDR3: CASSLRVRGPDEQFF
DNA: TGCGCCAGCAGCTTGCGCGTCAGGGGGCCCGATGAGCAGTTCTTC

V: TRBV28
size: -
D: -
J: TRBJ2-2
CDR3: CASWRGLDDGELFF
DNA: TGTGCCAGTTGGAGGGGGCTAGATGACGGGGAGCTGTTTTTT

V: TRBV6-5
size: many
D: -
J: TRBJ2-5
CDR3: CASGQTQETQYF
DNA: TGTGCCAGCGGACAGACCCAAGAGACCCAGTACTTC

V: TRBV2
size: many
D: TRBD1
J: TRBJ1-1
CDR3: CASGTGANTEAFF
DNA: TGTGCCAGCGGGACAGGGGCGAACACTGAAGCTTTCTTT

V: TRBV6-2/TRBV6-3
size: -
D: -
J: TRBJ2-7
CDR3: CASSYSPYEQYF
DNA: TGTGCCAGCAGTTACTCGCCCTACGAGCAGTACTTC

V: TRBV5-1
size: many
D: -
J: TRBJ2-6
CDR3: CASSSARGAGANVLTF
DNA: TGCGCCAGCAGCTCCGCCCGTGGGGCTGGGGCCAACGTCCTGACTTTC

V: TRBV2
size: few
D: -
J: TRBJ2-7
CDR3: CASSPRGTPYEQYF
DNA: TGTGCCAGCAGTCCTCGGGGGACCCCCTACGAGCAGTACTTC

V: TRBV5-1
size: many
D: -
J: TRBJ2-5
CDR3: CASSFNSLSQETQYF
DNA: TGCGCCAGCAGCTTTAACAGCCTATCGCAAGAGACCCAGTACTTC

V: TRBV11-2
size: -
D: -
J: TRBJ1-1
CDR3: CASSLSPGEAFF
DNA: TGTGCCAGCAGCTTAAGTCCAGGGGAAGCTTTCTTT

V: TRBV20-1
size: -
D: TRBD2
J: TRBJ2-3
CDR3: CSALRLAGVTQYF
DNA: TGCAGTGCCCTGCGACTAGCGGGAGTCACGCAGTATTTT

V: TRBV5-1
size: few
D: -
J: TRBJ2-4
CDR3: CASSPSGPAGGIQYF
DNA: TGCGCCAGCAGCCCATCGGGCCCGGCCGGGGGCATTCAGTACTTC

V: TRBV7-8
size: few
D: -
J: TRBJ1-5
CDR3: CASSISRVQPQHF
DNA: TGTGCCAGCAGTATCAGCAGGGTTCAGCCCCAGCATTTT

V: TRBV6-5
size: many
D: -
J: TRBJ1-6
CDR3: CASRRTGLPLHF
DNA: TGTGCCAGCAGGCGAACGGGGTTACCCCTCCACTTT

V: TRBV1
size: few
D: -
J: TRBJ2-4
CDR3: CTSSQEEAGGSLAKNIQYF
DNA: TGCACCAGCAGCCAAGAGGAAGCGGGGGGCTCACTAGCCAAAAACATTCAGTACTTC

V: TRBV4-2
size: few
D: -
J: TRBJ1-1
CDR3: CASSHGLIEGTEAFF
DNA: TGTGCCAGCAGCCACGGACTAATTGAGGGCACTGAAGCTTTCTTT

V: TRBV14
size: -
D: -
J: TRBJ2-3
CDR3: CASSQETWFTDTQYF
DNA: TGTGCCAGCAGCCAAGAGACGTGGTTTACAGATACGCAGTATTTT

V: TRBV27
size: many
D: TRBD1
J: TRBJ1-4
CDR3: CASSPPGQPNEKLFF
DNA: TGTGCCAGCAGTCCCCCGGGACAGCCTAATGAAAAACTGTTTTTT

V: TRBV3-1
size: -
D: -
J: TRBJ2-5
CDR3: CARVWGTTQYF
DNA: TGTGCCAGGGTCTGGGGGACGACCCAGTACTTC

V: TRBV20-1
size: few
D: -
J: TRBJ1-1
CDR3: CSARDGVHTEAFF
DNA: TGCAGTGCTAGAGATGGGGTACACACTGAAGCTTTCTTT

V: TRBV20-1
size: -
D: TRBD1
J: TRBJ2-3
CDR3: CSARDLDRGIQADTQYF
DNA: TGCAGTGCTAGGGACCTTGACAGGGGCATCCAGGCAGATACGCAGTATTTT

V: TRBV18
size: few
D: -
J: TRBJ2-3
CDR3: CASSPPCRDTQYF
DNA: TGTGCCAGCTCACCACCGTGTAGGGATACGCAGTATTTT

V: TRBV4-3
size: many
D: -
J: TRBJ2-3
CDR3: CASSQERTATITQYF
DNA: TGCGCCAGCAGCCAAGAGCGGACCGCCACAATTACGCAGTATTTT

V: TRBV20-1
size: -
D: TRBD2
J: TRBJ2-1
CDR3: CSARDLRGVSYNEQFF
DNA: TGCAGTGCTAGAGATCTTCGGGGGGTCTCCTACAATGAGCAGTTCTTC

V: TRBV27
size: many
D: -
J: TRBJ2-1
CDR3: CASSLGPLYNEQFF
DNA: TGTGCCAGCAGTTTGGGACCCCTCTACAATGAGCAGTTCTTC

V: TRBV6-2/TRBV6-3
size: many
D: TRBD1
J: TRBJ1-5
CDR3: CASSYSQGARNQPQHF
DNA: TGTGCCAGCAGTTACTCGCAGGGGGCGCGCAATCAGCCCCAGCATTTT